These 32 T cell receptor beta chains originate from one sample sequenced in a study of T cell responses to AZD1222 COVID-19 vaccine. The table came from immunoSEQ multiplex PCR; TCRdb's copy has only in-frame clones and leaves some out. The sample consists of some 130,000 clones, roughly 84% of them appearing once. The sequencing here drew on peripheral blood, taken on day 0 of AZD1222 vaccination. Receptors originate from an adult in good health.

The chain couples TRBV15 to TRBJ1-1; 7 nucleotides align to TRBD1. CDR3 length equals 12 residues. J was trimmed by 11 bases and V by 1 base; bases with no gene match: 4. The V gene's germline CDR1 is LNHNV and CDR2 YYDKDF (reference sequence). In DNA, the CDR3 is TGTGCCACCAGCAGAGGCAGGGGGACGGCTTTCTTT. It encodes CATSRGRGTAFF.

This rearrangement joins TRBV30 to TRBJ1-6; D is unclear. The CDR3 extends over 17 amino acids. V shed 1 base and J shed 2 bases, with 15 bases lying between them. Germline V gene sequence: CDR1 GTSNPN, CDR2 SVGIG (reference sequence). In nucleotides, the CDR3 is TGTGCCTGGAGTGGTGGCTCGGTATTGACCTATAATTCACCCCTCCACTTT. Its protein product is CAWSGGSVLTYNSPLHF.

This clone was seen a handful of times. The gene calls are TRBV11-1 and TRBJ2-3, with a possible D match to TRBD1 (6 bases). There are 14 residues in the CDR3. CDR1 is SGHAT and CDR2 is FQDESV in the germline V gene (reference sequence). V lost 5 bases, J lost 1 base, and 10 bases lay in between. In nucleotides, the CDR3 is TGTGCCAGCAGCCGGGACACTGGCACAGATACGCAGTATTTT. Protein sequence: CASSRDTGTDTQYF.

The chain has TRBV18 and TRBJ2-5, with 12 bases lining up with TRBD1. The CDR3 is 15 residues long. Germline CDR1 reads KGHSH; CDR2 reads LQKENI. V shed 2 bases, J shed 5 bases, and the junction held 3 bases outside the gene matches. CDR3 sequence (DNA): TGTGCCAGCTCACCAGGGACAGGGGGCGAGGAGACCCAGTACTTC. This sequence encodes CASSPGTGGEETQYF.

This chain connects TRBV9 to TRBJ1-2; TRBD1 matches at 12 bases. The CDR3 has 15 amino acids. Trimming cost V 0 bases and J 7 bases; bases outside gene matches: 4. Looked up from germline, CDR1 is SGDLS and CDR2 is YYNGEE. The CDR3 loop reads CASSVEGTGGSGYTF. The CDR3 bases are TGTGCCAGCAGCGTAGAAGGGACAGGGGGCAGTGGCTACACCTTC.

The chain couples TRBV27 to TRBJ1-3; D remains ambiguous. The V gene lost 6 bases and the J gene lost 0 bases, with 12 bases spanning the gap. CDR3 size: 15 residues. Looked up from germline, CDR1 is MNHEY and CDR2 is SMNVEV (reference sequence). Written as DNA, the CDR3 is TGTGCCAGCAGCTGGCAAGGGTCCTCTGGAAACACCATATATTTT. It yields the protein CASSWQGSSGNTIYF.

The chain uses TRBV25-1 and TRBJ1-5, with D uncertain. V lost 1 base and J lost 4, with 11 bases in between. The CDR3 runs 15 residues. CDR1 is MGHDK and CDR2 is SYGVNS in the germline V gene. The CDR3 DNA follows: TGTGCCAGCAGTGAATCGGGTCAGAGAAATCAGCCCCAGCATTTT. The encoded protein is CASSESGQRNQPQHF.

The sample holds one count of this clone. V gene TRBV28 combines with J gene TRBJ1-1, with a tentative D call TRBD1 (6 bases). CDR3 length: 15 residues. Trimming took 6 bases from V and 1 from J, leaving 15 bases between them. Per germline, CDR1 MDHEN and CDR2 SYDVKM. The CDR3 is CASRRDRPSNTEAFF. CDR3 bases: TGTGCCAGCAGACGTGACAGGCCATCGAACACTGAAGCTTTCTTT.

This clone was counted once. The chain employs TRBV19 and TRBJ1-2; 8 bases map to TRBD1. Trimming removed 6 bases from V and 8 bases from J; junction bases left unmatched: 8. The CDR3 has 13 amino acids. CDR1 and CDR2 from the germline V gene are LNHDA and SQIVND (reference sequence). CDR3 sequence (DNA): TGTGCCAGTAGCCCAGACAGGGGCTCCGGCTACACCTTC. Translation gives CASSPDRGSGYTF.

The rearrangement uses TRBV28 and TRBJ1-2, with 10 bases matching TRBD1. The V gene end was trimmed by 2 bases and the J gene end by 7 bases; junction bases not matched to a gene: 10. The CDR3 loop spans 16 amino acids. The V gene's germline CDR1 is MDHEN and CDR2 SYDVKM. The CDR3 bases are TGTGCCAGCAGTTTAAGTATAAGACAGGGGGCCGTTGGCTACACCTTC. Translated: CASSLSIRQGAVGYTF.

The chain combines TRBV6-2 or TRBV6-3 with TRBJ1-1; weak D call: TRBD1 (6 bases). The V end lost 5 bases, the J end lost 5 bases, and 21 bases lay between the germline ends. Germline CDR1 MNHEY, CDR2 SVGEGT. The CDR3 has 16 amino acids. The CDR3 is CASSTTGRLLRTEAFF. Written as DNA, the CDR3 is TGTGCCAGCAGTACCACAGGGCGCCTTTTGAGGACTGAAGCTTTCTTT.

The chain recombines TRBV5-8 with TRBJ1-5; D is unresolved. V was pared by 3 bases and J by 7 bases, with 11 bases between. Looked up from germline, CDR1 is SGHTS and CDR2 is YDEGEE. The CDR3 spans 13 residues. The CDR3 here is CASSYPETQPQHF. The CDR3, as DNA: TGTGCCAGCAGCTATCCTGAAACCCAGCCCCAGCATTTT.

This chain joins TRBV5-1 and TRBJ1-2; D is perhaps TRBD1 (5 bases). V lost 1 base and J 6 bases, leaving 16 bases between the germline ends. Germline values: CDR1 SGHRS, CDR2 YFSETQ. The length of the CDR3 is 15 residues. The CDR3 bases are TGCGCCAGCAGCTTGACGGCCGGGACGGTTGATGGCTACACCTTC. Its protein is CASSLTAGTVDGYTF.

The rearrangement uses TRBV6-5 and TRBJ1-5, with D possibly matching TRBD1 (5 bases). Per the germline V gene, CDR1 is MNHEY and CDR2 is SVGAGI. The length of the CDR3 is 15 residues. V was clipped by 8 bases and J by 2 bases, with 16 bases between them. CDR3 protein: CASGPAGEGNQPQHF. CDR3 nucleotides: TGTGCCAGCGGACCCGCGGGGGAGGGCAATCAGCCCCAGCATTTT.

CDR3 residues: CASSQIRSKDTGELFF. CDR3 nucleotides: TGTGCCAGCAGCCAAATCAGGTCGAAGGACACCGGGGAGCTGTTTTTT. The chain recombines TRBV14 with TRBJ2-2, with no clear D. The length of the CDR3 is 16 residues. The germline V gene encodes CDR1 SGHDN and CDR2 FVKESK. V gave up 2 bases and J gave up 3 bases, with 13 bases separating them.

The genes are TRBV30 and TRBJ1-4, with TRBD1 matching over 9 bases. The V gene end was trimmed by 4 bases and the J gene end by 6 bases; junction bases not matched to a gene: 6. Germline CDR1 and CDR2: GTSNPN and SVGIG (reference sequence). CDR3 size: 14 residues. The chain's CDR3 is CAWNSGQGHEKLFF. The CDR3 DNA sequence: TGTGCCTGGAATAGTGGACAGGGGCATGAAAAACTGTTTTTT.

This clone was observed a handful of times. The chain employs TRBV25-1 and TRBJ1-2; 10 bases are a match to TRBD1. J lost 8 bases, V lost 9 bases, and 9 bases had no gene match. Germline V gene lookup returns CDR1 MGHDK and CDR2 SYGVNS. The CDR3 loop spans 13 amino acids. The CDR3 DNA reads TGTGCCAGTTCCGGGACAGGGGTCGGGGGCTACACCTTC. Protein: CASSGTGVGGYTF.

The chain is built from TRBV28 and TRBJ1-6; perhaps TRBD1 as D (6 bases). The CDR3 covers 18 residues. Germline values: CDR1 MDHEN, CDR2 SYDVKM. V was pared by 4 bases and J by 0 bases, with 16 bases between. The CDR3 here is CASSSPGGLDSYNSPLHF. CDR3 DNA sequence: TGTGCCAGCAGTTCCCCTGGGGGGCTTGACTCCTATAATTCACCCCTCCACTTT.

J is TRBJ1-3 and V is TRBV28, with D maybe TRBD1 (5 bases). V shed 2 bases and J shed 8 bases, with 16 bases lying between them. The CDR3 consists of 15 residues. The germline CDR1 and CDR2 sequences are MDHEN and SYDVKM. The CDR3 reads CASSLVSAGRDTIYF. CDR3 sequence (DNA): TGTGCCAGCAGTTTAGTATCGGCAGGGAGGGACACCATATATTTT.

This clone occurred a few times. The chain recombines TRBV5-8 with TRBJ2-2, with 7 bases that match TRBD1. The CDR3 is 15 amino acids. V was pared by 0 bases and J by 5 bases, with 4 bases of the junction left unmatched. CDR1 is SGHTS and CDR2 is YDEGEE in the germline V gene. In DNA form, the CDR3 reads TGTGCCAGCAGCTTGGGGACAGGAAGGACCGGGGAGCTGTTTTTT. It specifies CASSLGTGRTGELFF.

This chain links TRBV2 with TRBJ1-2; D not certain. Germline V gene data show CDR1 as SNHLY and CDR2 as FYNNEI. The ends were cut back, 0 bases at V and 7 bases at J, with 12 bases in the middle. This CDR3 has 14 amino acids. The CDR3 coding sequence is TGTGCCAGCAGTGAAGCTATGACTTCCGGTGGCTACACCTTC. Translation gives CASSEAMTSGGYTF.

The gene calls are TRBV24-1 and TRBJ2-3, with no clear D. The CDR3 totals 14 residues. In germline, CDR1 is KGHDR, CDR2 SFDVKD. With 3 bases removed from V and 0 bases from J, the gap between germline ends came to 6 bases. CDR3 bases: TGTGCCACCAGTGATCTTGCGAGCACAGATACGCAGTATTTT. It specifies CATSDLASTDTQYF.

The V call is TRBV2, the J call TRBJ2-1; D is perhaps TRBD2 (6 bases). V lost 3 bases and J 4 bases, leaving 13 bases between the germline ends. The V gene's germline CDR1 is SNHLY and CDR2 FYNNEI. This CDR3 comprises 15 residues. The CDR3 here is CASSDGLTGYNEQFF. CDR3 DNA sequence: TGTGCCAGCAGTGATGGACTAACAGGATACAATGAGCAGTTCTTC.

This clone appeared once. This sequence joins TRBV27 and TRBJ2-3; no reliable D call. The V end lost 7 bases, the J end lost 1 base, and 12 bases lay between the germline ends. The CDR3 is 14 residues long. Germline assignment: CDR1 MNHEY and CDR2 SMNVEV (reference sequence). CDR3 DNA: TGTGCCAGCACGATGGACGGACGCACAGATACGCAGTATTTT. Encoded protein: CASTMDGRTDTQYF.

The genes are TRBV18 and TRBJ1-5; weak D call: TRBD1 (5 bases). The germline CDR1 and CDR2 sequences are KGHSH and LQKENI. The CDR3 extends over 15 amino acids. V lost 2 bases and J lost 1, with 9 bases in between. This chain's CDR3 is CASSPGGKSNQPQHF. CDR3 sequence (DNA): TGTGCCAGCTCACCAGGGGGTAAGAGCAATCAGCCCCAGCATTTT.

This clone was picked up a small number of times. This chain links TRBV27 with TRBJ2-3; D remains ambiguous. Trimming removed 6 bases from V and 2 bases from J, with 12 bases in between. CDR1 and CDR2 from the germline V gene are MNHEY and SMNVEV (reference sequence). This CDR3 has 14 amino acids. The CDR3: CASSPWGYTDTQYF. For the CDR3, the DNA is TGTGCCAGCAGCCCGTGGGGTTACACAGATACGCAGTATTTT.

V and J are TRBV5-1 and TRBJ1-1; D possibly corresponds to TRBD1 (5 bases). The ends were cut back, 4 bases at V and 7 bases at J, with 11 bases in the middle. The CDR3 is 12 amino acids. CDR1 and CDR2 from the germline V gene are SGHRS and YFSETQ. CDR3: CASSQQGLEAFF. CDR3 nucleotides: TGCGCCAGCAGCCAGCAGGGTCTTGAAGCTTTCTTT.

The chain uses TRBV7-8 and TRBJ1-3; D gene ambiguous. CDR3 length equals 15 residues. The germline gives CDR1 SGHVS, CDR2 FQNEAQ. Trimming removed 5 bases from V and 0 bases from J, with 11 bases in between. In DNA form, the CDR3 reads TGTGCCAGCAGCCTTACAGTGGCCTCTGGAAACACCATATATTTT. Protein: CASSLTVASGNTIYF.

The V and J genes are TRBV28 and TRBJ1-2; D possibly corresponds to TRBD1 (6 bases). The CDR3 totals 17 residues. V was shortened by 6 bases and J by 8 bases, with 28 bases between the two germline ends. CDR1 and CDR2 from the germline V gene are MDHEN and SYDVKM. CDR3 nucleotides: TGTGCCAGCAGGGCGTGGGACGGATCCCCGGGGGCTAGCGGCTACACCTTC. Its protein product is CASRAWDGSPGASGYTF.

V is TRBV18 and J is TRBJ1-2; no firm D call. Germline values: CDR1 KGHSH, CDR2 LQKENI. Trimming left V 2 bases short and J 4 bases short, with 11 bases between. There are 14 residues in the CDR3. CDR3 protein: CASSPETGAYGYTF. The CDR3 DNA sequence: TGTGCCAGCTCACCAGAGACGGGCGCCTATGGCTACACCTTC.

The V and J genes are TRBV5-8 and TRBJ1-1, with 7 nucleotides matching TRBD1. This CDR3 is built from 15 residues. In germline, CDR1 is SGHTS, CDR2 YDEGEE. The V gene end was trimmed by 0 bases and the J gene end by 5 bases; junction bases not matched to a gene: 7. CDR3 loop: CASSLDRGGLTEAFF. The CDR3 DNA follows: TGTGCCAGCAGCTTGGACAGGGGAGGTTTAACTGAAGCTTTCTTT.

V usage is TRBV18 and J usage is TRBJ2-2; D gene unclear. Germline V gene data show CDR1 as KGHSH and CDR2 as LQKENI. This CDR3 region has 14 residues. The V end lost 5 bases, the J end lost 2 bases, and 9 bases lay between the germline ends. CDR3 amino acids: CASSTTVNTGELFF. CDR3 nucleotide sequence: TGTGCCAGCTCAACAACAGTCAACACCGGGGAGCTGTTTTTT.